A single sample gave rise to the 9 T cell receptor beta chains below, sequenced in a study of blood T cell repertoires in COVID-19. Clones were read by immunoSEQ multiplex PCR, and TCRdb kept only the in-frame ones, dropping some. The sample comprises approximately 74,000 clones, approximately 86% of which are singletons, and 1.9% rests with the top ten. The sequencing sample was made of peripheral blood. All receptors come from a woman aged 55-69 years with acute or convalescent COVID-19.

This clone showed up just once. The rearrangement uses TRBV15 and TRBJ1-5; TRBD1 aligns across 7 bases. The CDR3 contains 17 residues. V shed 5 bases, J shed 0 bases, and the junction held 10 bases outside the gene matches. In germline, CDR1 is LNHNV, CDR2 YYDKDF (reference sequence). The CDR3 DNA is TGTGCCACCAGCTCCCGGGCCGGGACAGATAGCAATCAGCCCCAGCATTTT. Encoded protein: CATSSRAGTDSNQPQHF. The full variable domain, its missing parts supplied by reference TRBV15 and TRBJ1-5, is DAMVIQNPRYQVTQFGKPVTLSCSQTLNHNVMYWYQQKSSQAPKLLFHYYDKDFNNEADTPDNFQSRRPNTSFCFLDIRSPGLGDTAMYLCATSSRAGTDSNQPQHFGDGTRLSIL.

This clone was observed a handful of times. The J gene is TRBJ2-3, the V gene TRBV4-3; TRBD2 agrees at 9 bases. Germline CDR1 reads LGHNA; CDR2 reads YSLEER. The length of the CDR3 is 17 residues. The ends lost 0 bases at V and 3 bases at J; junction bases unmatched: 7. DNA for the CDR3: TGCGCCAGCAGCCAAGAAGTTCGGGGACTAGCAACAGATACGCAGTATTTT. This encodes CASSQEVRGLATDTQYF.

V gene TRBV5-6 combines with J gene TRBJ2-1; tentative D call: TRBD1 (5 bases). Looked up from germline, CDR1 is SGHDT and CDR2 is YYEEEE. V dropped 1 base and J dropped 0 bases, with 11 bases sitting between them. CDR3 size: 16 residues. CDR3 DNA: TGTGCCAGCAGCTTGCCAGGGATGAGCTCCTACAATGAGCAGTTCTTC. This encodes CASSLPGMSSYNEQFF.

This CDR3 reads CASSFTDYGYTF. The CDR3 DNA reads TGTGCCAGCAGTTTTACAGACTATGGCTACACCTTC. The genes are TRBV28 and TRBJ1-2, with D hard to call. Germline V CDR1 and CDR2: MDHEN, SYDVKM. The CDR3 has 12 residues. V lost 3 bases and J 3 bases, leaving 5 bases between the germline ends.

The V call is TRBV6-2 or TRBV6-3, the J call TRBJ2-5, with 9 bases fitting TRBD1. The germline V gene has CDR1 MNHEY and CDR2 SVGEGT. This CDR3 has 14 residues. Unmatched junction bases numbered 5, after V lost 5 bases and J lost 4 bases. CDR3 nucleotide sequence: TGTGCCAGCAGTCTCGGACAGGGGATAGAGACCCAGTACTTC. Its protein product is CASSLGQGIETQYF.

The chain carries TRBV19 and TRBJ2-5; TRBD1 matches at 8 bases. The V gene end was trimmed by 4 bases and the J gene end by 5 bases; junction bases not matched to a gene: 3. This CDR3 has 13 amino acids. CDR1 is LNHDA and CDR2 is SQIVND in the germline V gene (reference sequence). CDR3 amino acids: CASSNRGSETQYF. CDR3 nucleotides: TGTGCCAGTAGTAACAGGGGGTCCGAGACCCAGTACTTC.

The rearrangement links TRBV4-3 to TRBJ1-2, with TRBD1 matching 7 bases. Germline assignment: CDR1 LGHNA and CDR2 YSLEER. The CDR3 covers 14 residues. V gave up 0 bases and J gave up 6 bases; unmatched junction bases: 4. CDR3 sequence reads: CASSQEWTGNGYTF. CDR3 sequence (DNA): TGCGCCAGCAGCCAAGAATGGACAGGCAATGGCTACACCTTC.

Points on this clone: The germline gene is not matched at one end of the junction; a read error may be the cause. The CDR3: CAWRKGTGNPEAFF. The DNA for the CDR3 is TGTGCCTGGAGAAAGGGAACAGGGAACCCTGAAGCTTTCTTT. This chain connects TRBV30 to TRBJ1-1; D possibly corresponds to TRBD1 (6 bases). The CDR3 contains 14 residues. Germline CDR1 GTSNPN, CDR2 SVGIG (reference sequence).

The DNA for the CDR3 is TGTGCCAGCAGCTTGGTCAGGGGCACCGGGGAGCTGTTTTTT. It codes for CASSLVRGTGELFF. The V call is TRBV5-6, the J call TRBJ2-2; possible D gene TRBD1, 6 bases. Per the germline V gene, CDR1 is SGHDT and CDR2 is YYEEEE. CDR3 length equals 14 residues. Trimming stripped 0 bases from V and 4 bases from J, with 7 bases between.